This paragraph covers one T cell receptor (beta chain) sequence. This entry comes from a study of cytomegalovirus exposure and HLA in healthy donors. The CDR3 is 15 residues long. V lost 9 bases, J lost 5 bases, and 11 bases stayed unmatched. Germline CDR1 reads MNHNS; CDR2 reads SASEGT. The PCR ran on 60 Vbeta and 13 Jbeta primers. Method: immunoSEQ multiplex PCR; TCRdb's copy keeps in-frame clones and lacks some. The sample's table shows 80,000 or so clones. The sample taken for sequencing was PBMCs. The TCR sequence derives from a man aged 50 to 60 in good health and CMV-seropositive. The chain couples TRBV6-1 to TRBJ2-3; 10 positions match TRBD1. The CDR3 loop is CASNSGGQGKDTQYF. CDR3 nucleotides: TGTGCCAGTAACTCTGGGGGACAGGGGAAAGATACGCAGTATTTT.